This section outlines one T cell receptor beta chain sequence together with its context. The CDR3 consists of 13 residues. The V gene's germline CDR1 is SNHLY and CDR2 FYNNEI. V was shortened by 8 bases and J by 5 bases, with 15 bases between the two germline ends. These data come from a study of identical twins. MiXCR, run by TCRdb on the 5' RACE reads, gives a single entry per CDR3 protein. The table lists some 790,000 distinct CDR3 sequences, roughly 20% of them singletons. These records were also assigned to another study, of T cells expressing NK-cell markers.

Sequenced input: PBMCs. The receptor's source is a woman under 30 in good health. This sequence joins TRBV2 and TRBJ2-5; D might be TRBD1 or TRBD2, each matching 6 bases. DNA of the CDR3: TGTGCCAGCTGGGACGGGGGCAGGGAGACCCAGTACTTC. Translated: CASWDGGRETQYF.